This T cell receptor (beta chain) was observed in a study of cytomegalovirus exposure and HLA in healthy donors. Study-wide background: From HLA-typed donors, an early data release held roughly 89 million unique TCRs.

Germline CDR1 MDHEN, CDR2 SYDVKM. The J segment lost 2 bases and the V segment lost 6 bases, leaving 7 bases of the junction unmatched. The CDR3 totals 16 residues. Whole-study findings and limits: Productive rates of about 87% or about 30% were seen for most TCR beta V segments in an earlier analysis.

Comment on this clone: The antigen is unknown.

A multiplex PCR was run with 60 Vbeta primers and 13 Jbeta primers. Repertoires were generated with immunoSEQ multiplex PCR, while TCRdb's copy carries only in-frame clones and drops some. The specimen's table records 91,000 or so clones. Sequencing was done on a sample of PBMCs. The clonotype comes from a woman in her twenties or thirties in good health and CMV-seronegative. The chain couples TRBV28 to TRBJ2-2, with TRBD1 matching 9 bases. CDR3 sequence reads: CASSLWDRENTGELFF. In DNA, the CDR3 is TGTGCCAGCAGCCTATGGGACAGGGAAAACACCGGGGAGCTGTTTTTT. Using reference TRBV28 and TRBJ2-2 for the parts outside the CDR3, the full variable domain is DVKVTQSSRYLVKRTGEKVFLECVQDMDHENMFWYRQDPGLGLRLIYFSYDVKMKEKGDIPEGYSVSREKKERFSLILESASTNQTSMYLCASSLWDRENTGELFFGEGSRLTVL.